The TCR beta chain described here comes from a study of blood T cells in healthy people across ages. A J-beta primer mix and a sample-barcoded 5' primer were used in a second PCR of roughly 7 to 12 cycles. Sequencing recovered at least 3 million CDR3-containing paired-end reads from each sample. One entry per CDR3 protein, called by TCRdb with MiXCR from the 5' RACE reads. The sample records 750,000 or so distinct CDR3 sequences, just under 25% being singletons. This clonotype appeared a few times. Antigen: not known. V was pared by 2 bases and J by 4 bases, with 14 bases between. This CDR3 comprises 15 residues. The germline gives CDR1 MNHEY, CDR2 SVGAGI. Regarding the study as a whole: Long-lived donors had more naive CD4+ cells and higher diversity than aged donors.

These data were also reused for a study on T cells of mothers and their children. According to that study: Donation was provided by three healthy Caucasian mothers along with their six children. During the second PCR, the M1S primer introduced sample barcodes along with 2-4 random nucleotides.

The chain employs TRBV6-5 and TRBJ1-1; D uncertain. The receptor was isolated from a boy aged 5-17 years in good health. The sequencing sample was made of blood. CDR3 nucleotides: TGTGCCAGCAGTTACAAGGTAACGTGGACCACTGAAGCTTTCTTT. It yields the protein CASSYKVTWTTEAFF.